These 2 T cell receptor beta chains came from one sample sequenced in a study of T cell repertoires in cytomegalovirus infection. TCRdb re-derived calls from the reads in MiXCR, one entry per CDR3 protein. The data contain about 740,000 distinct CDR3 sequences, about 40% of them singletons. Sequenced: PBMCs. The receptors originated from a human donor in good health (CMV status not recorded). Some clones in this sample may be carry-over from other donors' samples.

As regards this clonotype: A much larger clone is a single base away; this may be a read error. This chain joins TRBV7-6 and TRBJ2-5; D is perhaps TRBD1 (6 bases). Germline V gene sequence: CDR1 SGHVS, CDR2 FNYEAQ. CDR3 length equals 16 residues. The CDR3 DNA is TGTGCCAGCAGCCCAGTCACAGGGTGGTCCCAAGAGACCCAGTCCTTC. Protein sequence: CASSPVTGWSQETQSF.

This clonotype has only a few counts. The chain combines TRBV3-1 with TRBJ1-2, with D hard to call. The CDR3 consists of 13 residues. The germline V gene has CDR1 LGHDT and CDR2 YNNKEL (reference sequence). V was clipped by 4 bases and J by 6 bases, with 12 bases between them. The CDR3 sequence: CASSRSASHGYTF. The CDR3 nucleotides are TGTGCCAGCAGCCGCTCCGCCTCACATGGCTACACCTTC. The variable domain in full, with the rest retrieved from reference TRBV3-1 and TRBJ1-2, is DTAVSQTPKYLVTQMGNDKSIKCEQNLGHDTMYWYKQDSKKFLKIMFSYNNKELIINETVPNRFSPKSPDKAHLNLHINSLELGDSAVYFCASSRSASHGYTFGSGTRLTVV.